This T cell receptor (beta chain) stems from a study of T cells in localized non-small cell lung cancer. Study-level results: Longer survival (overall) was linked to higher T cell density in blood. Appearance in adjacent lung was seen for a median around 60 of the top 100 tumor clones. Uninvolved adjacent lung had higher T cell clonality than tumor and all other tissues. The tumor had only one region sequenced, so heterogeneity remains possible.

Comment on this clone: What it binds is unknown.

Using immunoSEQ multiplex PCR, the repertoire was profiled, and TCRdb retains in-frame clones only, with some absent. Altogether fewer than 90,000 clones are present, 84% being singletons, with the ten largest covering under 3.5%. Trimming took 3 bases from V and 5 from J, leaving 11 bases between them. The length of the CDR3 is 14 residues. Per germline, CDR1 LNHDA and CDR2 SQIVND (reference sequence). The sequence was collected from a man aged 35-69 years with stage I lung adenocarcinoma. The sample here was peripheral blood, taken before any cancer treatment. The chain couples TRBV19 to TRBJ2-1; weak D call: TRBD2 (7 bases). The CDR3 sequence: CASSIGGRDNEQFF. The DNA for the CDR3 is TGTGCCAGTAGTATCGGGGGGCGGGACAATGAGCAGTTCTTC.